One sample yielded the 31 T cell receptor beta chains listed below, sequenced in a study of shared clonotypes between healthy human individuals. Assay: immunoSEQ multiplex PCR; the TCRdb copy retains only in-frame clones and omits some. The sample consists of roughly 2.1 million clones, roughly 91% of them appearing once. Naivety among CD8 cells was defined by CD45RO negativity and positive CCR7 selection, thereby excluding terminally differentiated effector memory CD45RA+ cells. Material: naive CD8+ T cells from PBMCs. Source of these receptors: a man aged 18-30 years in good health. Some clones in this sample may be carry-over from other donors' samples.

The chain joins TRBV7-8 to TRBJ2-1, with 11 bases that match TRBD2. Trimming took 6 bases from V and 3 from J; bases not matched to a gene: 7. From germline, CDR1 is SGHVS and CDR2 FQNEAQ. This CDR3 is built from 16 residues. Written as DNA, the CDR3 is TGTGCCAGCAGATCTACTAGCGGGAGTTACTACAATGAGCAGTTCTTC. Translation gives CASRSTSGSYYNEQFF. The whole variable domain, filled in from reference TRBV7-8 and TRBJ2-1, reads GAGVSQSPRYKVAKRGQDVALRCDPISGHVSLFWYQQALGQGPEFLTYFQNEAQLDKSGLPSDRFFAERPEGSVSTLKIQRTQQEDSAVYLCASRSTSGSYYNEQFFGPGTRLTVL.

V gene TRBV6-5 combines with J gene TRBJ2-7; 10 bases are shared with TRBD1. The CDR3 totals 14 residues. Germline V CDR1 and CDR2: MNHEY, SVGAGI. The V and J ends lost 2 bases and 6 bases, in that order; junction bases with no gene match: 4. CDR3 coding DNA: TGTGCCAGCAGTTACGAGACAGGGGGCTCCGAGCAGTACTTC. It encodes CASSYETGGSEQYF.

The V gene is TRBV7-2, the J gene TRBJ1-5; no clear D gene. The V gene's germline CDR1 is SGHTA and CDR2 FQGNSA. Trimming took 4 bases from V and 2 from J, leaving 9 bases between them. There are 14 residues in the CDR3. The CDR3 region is CASSSGHGNQPQHF. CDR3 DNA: TGTGCCAGCAGCTCCGGGCACGGCAATCAGCCCCAGCATTTT.

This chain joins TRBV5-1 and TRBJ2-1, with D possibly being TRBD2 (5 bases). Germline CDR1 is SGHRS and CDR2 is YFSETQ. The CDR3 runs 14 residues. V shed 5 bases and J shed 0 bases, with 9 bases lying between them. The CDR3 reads CASRPAGSYNEQFF. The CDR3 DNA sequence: TGCGCCAGCAGACCGGCGGGCTCCTACAATGAGCAGTTCTTC. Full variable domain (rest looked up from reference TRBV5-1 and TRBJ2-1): KAGVTQTPRYLIKTRGQQVTLSCSPISGHRSVSWYQQTPGQGLQFLFEYFSETQRNKGNFPGRFSGRQFSNSRSEMNVSTLELGDSALYLCASRPAGSYNEQFFGPGTRLTVL.

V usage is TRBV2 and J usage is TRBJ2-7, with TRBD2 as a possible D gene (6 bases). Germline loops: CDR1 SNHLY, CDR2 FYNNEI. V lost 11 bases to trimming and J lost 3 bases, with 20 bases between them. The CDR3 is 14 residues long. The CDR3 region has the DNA TGTGCCGCTTGGGGGGATGGTGGGGACTACGAGCAGTACTTC. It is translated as CAAWGDGGDYEQYF.

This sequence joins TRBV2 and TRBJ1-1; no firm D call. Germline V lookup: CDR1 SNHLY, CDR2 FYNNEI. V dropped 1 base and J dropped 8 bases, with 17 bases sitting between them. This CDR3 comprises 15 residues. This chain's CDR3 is CASSEGTLRRAEAFF. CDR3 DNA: TGTGCCAGCAGTGAAGGCACTTTGAGAAGGGCGGAAGCTTTCTTT. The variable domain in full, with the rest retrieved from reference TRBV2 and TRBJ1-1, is EPEVTQTPSHQVTQMGQEVILRCVPISNHLYFYWYRQILGQKVEFLVSFYNNEISEKSEIFDDQFSVERPDGSNFTLKIRSTKLEDSAMYFCASSEGTLRRAEAFFGQGTRLTVV.

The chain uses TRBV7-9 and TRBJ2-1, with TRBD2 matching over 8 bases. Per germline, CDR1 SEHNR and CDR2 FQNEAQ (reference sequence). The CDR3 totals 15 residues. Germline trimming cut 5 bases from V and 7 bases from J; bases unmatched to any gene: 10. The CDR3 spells CASSPPTSGSNEQFF. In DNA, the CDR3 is TGTGCCAGCAGCCCACCCACCAGCGGGAGTAATGAGCAGTTCTTC. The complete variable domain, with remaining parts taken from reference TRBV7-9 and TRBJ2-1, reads DTGVSQNPRHKITKRGQNVTFRCDPISEHNRLYWYRQTLGQGPEFLTYFQNEAQLEKSRLLSDRFSAERPKGSFSTLEIQRTEQGDSAMYLCASSPPTSGSNEQFFGPGTRLTVL.

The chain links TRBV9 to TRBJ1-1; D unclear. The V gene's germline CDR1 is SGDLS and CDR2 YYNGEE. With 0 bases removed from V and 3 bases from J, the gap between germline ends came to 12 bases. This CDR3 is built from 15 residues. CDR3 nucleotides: TGTGCCAGCAGCGTAGTCGGCGCGGCGGACACTGAAGCTTTCTTT. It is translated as CASSVVGAADTEAFF.

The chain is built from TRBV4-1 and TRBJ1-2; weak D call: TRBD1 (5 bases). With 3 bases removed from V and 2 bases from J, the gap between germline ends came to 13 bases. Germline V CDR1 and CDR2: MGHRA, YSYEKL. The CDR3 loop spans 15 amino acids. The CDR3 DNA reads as TGCGCCAGCAGCCAGACGATGGGGGAAAACTATGGCTACACCTTC. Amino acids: CASSQTMGENYGYTF.

The chain's CDR3 is CASSPRPGTGSDYGYTF. CDR3 coding DNA: TGCGCCAGCAGCCCACGTCCCGGGACAGGGTCTGACTATGGCTACACCTTC. The rearrangement joins TRBV4-1 to TRBJ1-2; TRBD1 matches 9 bases. Trimming cost V 4 bases and J 3 bases; bases outside gene matches: 12. Germline CDR1 MGHRA, CDR2 YSYEKL. CDR3 size: 17 residues.

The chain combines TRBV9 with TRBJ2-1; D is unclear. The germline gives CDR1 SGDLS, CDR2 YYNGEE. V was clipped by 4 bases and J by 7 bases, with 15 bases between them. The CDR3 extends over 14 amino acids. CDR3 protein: CASSPRTIGNEQFF. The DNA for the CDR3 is TGTGCCAGCAGCCCGCGGACCATTGGAAATGAGCAGTTCTTC.

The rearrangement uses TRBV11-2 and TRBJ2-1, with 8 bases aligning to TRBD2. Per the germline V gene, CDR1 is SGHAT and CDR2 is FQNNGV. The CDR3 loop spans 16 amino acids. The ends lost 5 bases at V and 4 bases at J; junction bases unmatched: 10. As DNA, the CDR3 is TGTGCCAGCAGCCCCCCCCGACTAGCGCGGTACAATGAGCAGTTCTTC. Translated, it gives CASSPPRLARYNEQFF. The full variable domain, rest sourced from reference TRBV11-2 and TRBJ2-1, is EAGVAQSPRYKIIEKRQSVAFWCNPISGHATLYWYQQILGQGPKLLIQFQNNGVVDDSQLPKDRFSAERLKGVDSTLKIQPAKLEDSAVYLCASSPPRLARYNEQFFGPGTRLTVL.

CDR3 DNA sequence: TGTGCCAGTATTGGCAGAACCTCTGGAAACACCATATATTTT. This encodes CASIGRTSGNTIYF. This chain uses TRBV19 with TRBJ1-3; D is ambiguous. The CDR3 consists of 14 residues. Per the germline V gene, CDR1 is LNHDA and CDR2 is SQIVND (reference sequence). The V gene lost 7 bases and the J gene lost 0 bases, with 10 bases spanning the gap. Supplemented by reference TRBV19 and TRBJ1-3, the full variable domain reads DGGITQSPKYLFRKEGQNVTLSCEQNLNHDAMYWYRQDPGQGLRLIYYSQIVNDFQKGDIAEGYSVSREKKESFPLTVTSAQKNPTAFYLCASIGRTSGNTIYFGEGSWLTVV.

The CDR3 sequence: CASSSDRGALNTEAFF. The CDR3 DNA is TGTGCCAGCTCATCCGACAGGGGGGCGTTGAACACTGAAGCTTTCTTT. The chain uses TRBV18 and TRBJ1-1, with 9 bases fitting TRBD1. The CDR3 has 16 residues. The V gene's germline CDR1 is KGHSH and CDR2 LQKENI. J gave up 0 bases and V 5 bases, and 7 bases lay outside the gene matches.

The chain's CDR3 is CASRPGGADPDVYEQYF. The CDR3 DNA follows: TGCGCCAGCAGACCTGGGGGGGCCGACCCCGACGTCTACGAGCAGTACTTC. The rearrangement links TRBV5-1 to TRBJ2-7; possible D gene TRBD2, 7 bases. Germline CDR1 reads SGHRS; CDR2 reads YFSETQ. V was pared by 5 bases and J by 3 bases, with 24 bases between. This CDR3 is built from 17 residues. The variable domain in full, completed from reference TRBV5-1 and TRBJ2-7, reads KAGVTQTPRYLIKTRGQQVTLSCSPISGHRSVSWYQQTPGQGLQFLFEYFSETQRNKGNFPGRFSGRQFSNSRSEMNVSTLELGDSALYLCASRPGGADPDVYEQYFGPGTRLTVT.

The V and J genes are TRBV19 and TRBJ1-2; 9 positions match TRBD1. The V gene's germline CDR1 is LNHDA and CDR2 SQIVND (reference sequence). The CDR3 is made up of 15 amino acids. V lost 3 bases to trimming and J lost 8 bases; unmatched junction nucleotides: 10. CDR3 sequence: CASSMFDRGFGGYTF. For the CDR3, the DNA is TGTGCCAGTAGTATGTTCGACAGGGGGTTCGGCGGCTACACCTTC.

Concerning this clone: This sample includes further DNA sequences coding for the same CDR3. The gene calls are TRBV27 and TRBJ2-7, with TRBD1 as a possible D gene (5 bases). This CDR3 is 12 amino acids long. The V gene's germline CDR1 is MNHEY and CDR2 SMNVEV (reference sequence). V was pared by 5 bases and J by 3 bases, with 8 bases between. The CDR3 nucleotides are TGTGCCAGCAGTCCCCAGGGCTACGAGCAGTACTTC. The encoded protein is CASSPQGYEQYF.

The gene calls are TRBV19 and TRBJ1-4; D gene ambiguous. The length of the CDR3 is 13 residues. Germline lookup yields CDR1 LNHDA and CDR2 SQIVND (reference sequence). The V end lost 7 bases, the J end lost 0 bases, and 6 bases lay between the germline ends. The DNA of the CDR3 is TGTGCCAGTACAGTTGCAACTAATGAAAAACTGTTTTTT. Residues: CASTVATNEKLFF.

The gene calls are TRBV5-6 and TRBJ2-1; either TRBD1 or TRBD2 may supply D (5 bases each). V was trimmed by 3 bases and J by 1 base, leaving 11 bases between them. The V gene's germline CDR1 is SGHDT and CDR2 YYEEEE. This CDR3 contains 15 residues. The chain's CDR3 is CASSYGAPSYNEQFF. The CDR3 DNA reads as TGTGCCAGCAGCTACGGGGCTCCTTCCTACAATGAGCAGTTCTTC.

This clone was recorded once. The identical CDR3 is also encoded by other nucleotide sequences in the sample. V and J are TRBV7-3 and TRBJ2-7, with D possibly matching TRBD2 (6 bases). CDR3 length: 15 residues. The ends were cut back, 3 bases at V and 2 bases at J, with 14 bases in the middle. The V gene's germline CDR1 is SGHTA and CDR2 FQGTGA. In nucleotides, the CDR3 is TGTGCCAGCAGCTTGTCCGGGACGGGGGCCTACGAGCAGTACTTC. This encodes CASSLSGTGAYEQYF.

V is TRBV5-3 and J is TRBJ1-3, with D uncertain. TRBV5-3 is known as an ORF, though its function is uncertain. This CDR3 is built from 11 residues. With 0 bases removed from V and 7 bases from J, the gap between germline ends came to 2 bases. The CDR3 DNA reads TGTGCCAGAAGCTTGGGGAACACCATATATTTT. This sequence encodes CARSLGNTIYF.

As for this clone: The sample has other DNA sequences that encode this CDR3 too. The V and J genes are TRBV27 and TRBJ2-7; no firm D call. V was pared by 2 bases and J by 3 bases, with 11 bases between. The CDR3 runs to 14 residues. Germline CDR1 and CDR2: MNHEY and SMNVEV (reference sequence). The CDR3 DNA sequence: TGTGCCAGCAGTTTAGAAGGGTCGAGCTACGAGCAGTACTTC. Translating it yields CASSLEGSSYEQYF.

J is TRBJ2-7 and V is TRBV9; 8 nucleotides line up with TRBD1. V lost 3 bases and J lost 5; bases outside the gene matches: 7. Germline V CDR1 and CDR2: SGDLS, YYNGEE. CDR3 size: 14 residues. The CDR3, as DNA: TGTGCCAGCAGCGCAGGGGGGACAGGAGACGAGCAGTACTTC. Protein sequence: CASSAGGTGDEQYF.

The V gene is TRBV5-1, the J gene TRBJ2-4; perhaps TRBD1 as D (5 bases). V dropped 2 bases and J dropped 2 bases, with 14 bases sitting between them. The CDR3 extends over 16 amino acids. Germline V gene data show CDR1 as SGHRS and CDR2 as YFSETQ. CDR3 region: CASSFGQGSSKNIQYF. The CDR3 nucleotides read TGCGCCAGCAGCTTCGGCCAGGGCAGTTCCAAAAACATTCAGTACTTC. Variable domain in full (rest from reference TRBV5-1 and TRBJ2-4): KAGVTQTPRYLIKTRGQQVTLSCSPISGHRSVSWYQQTPGQGLQFLFEYFSETQRNKGNFPGRFSGRQFSNSRSEMNVSTLELGDSALYLCASSFGQGSSKNIQYFGAGTRLSVL.

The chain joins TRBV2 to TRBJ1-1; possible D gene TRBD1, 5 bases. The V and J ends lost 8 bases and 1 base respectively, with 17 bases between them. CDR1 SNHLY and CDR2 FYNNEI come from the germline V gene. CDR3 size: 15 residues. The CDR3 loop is CASATWGLRNTEAFF. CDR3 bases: TGTGCCAGCGCTACTTGGGGGTTAAGGAACACTGAAGCTTTCTTT.

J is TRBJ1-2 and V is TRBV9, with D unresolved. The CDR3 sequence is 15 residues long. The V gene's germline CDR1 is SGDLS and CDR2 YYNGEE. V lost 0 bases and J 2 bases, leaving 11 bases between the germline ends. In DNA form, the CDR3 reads TGTGCCAGCAGCGTAGGGAGACTTGACAACTATGGCTACACCTTC. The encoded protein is CASSVGRLDNYGYTF.

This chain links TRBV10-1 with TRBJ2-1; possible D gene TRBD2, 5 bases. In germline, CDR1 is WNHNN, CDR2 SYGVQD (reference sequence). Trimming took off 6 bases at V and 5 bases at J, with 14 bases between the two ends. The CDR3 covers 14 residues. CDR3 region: CASSPPGLDNEQFF. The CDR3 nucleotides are TGCGCCAGCAGCCCCCCGGGATTAGACAATGAGCAGTTCTTC.

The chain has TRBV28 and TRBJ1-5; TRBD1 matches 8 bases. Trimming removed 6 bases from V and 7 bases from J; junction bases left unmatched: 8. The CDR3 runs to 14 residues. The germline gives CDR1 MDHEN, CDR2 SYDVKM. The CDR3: CASSADRGAQPQHF. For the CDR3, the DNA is TGTGCCAGCAGCGCCGACAGGGGCGCCCAGCCCCAGCATTTT.

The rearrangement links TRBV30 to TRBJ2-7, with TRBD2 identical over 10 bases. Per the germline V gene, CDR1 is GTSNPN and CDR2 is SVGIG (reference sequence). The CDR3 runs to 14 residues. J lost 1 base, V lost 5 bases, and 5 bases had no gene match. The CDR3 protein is CAWVGTSASYEQYF. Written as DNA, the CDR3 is TGTGCCTGGGTGGGGACTAGCGCTTCCTACGAGCAGTACTTC.

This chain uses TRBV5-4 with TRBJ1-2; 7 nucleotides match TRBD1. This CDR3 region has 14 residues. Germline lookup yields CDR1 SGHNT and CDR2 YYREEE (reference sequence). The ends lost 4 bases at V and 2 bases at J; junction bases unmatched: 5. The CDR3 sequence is CASSPRQGNYGYTF. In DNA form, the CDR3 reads TGTGCCAGCAGCCCGCGACAGGGAAACTATGGCTACACCTTC.

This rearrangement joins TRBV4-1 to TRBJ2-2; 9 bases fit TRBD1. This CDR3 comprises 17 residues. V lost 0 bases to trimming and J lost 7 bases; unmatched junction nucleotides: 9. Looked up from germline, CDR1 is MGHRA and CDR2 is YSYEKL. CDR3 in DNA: TGCGCCAGCAGCCAAGAAGAACAGGGGGCATTTGGCGGGGAGCTGTTTTTT. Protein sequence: CASSQEEQGAFGGELFF.